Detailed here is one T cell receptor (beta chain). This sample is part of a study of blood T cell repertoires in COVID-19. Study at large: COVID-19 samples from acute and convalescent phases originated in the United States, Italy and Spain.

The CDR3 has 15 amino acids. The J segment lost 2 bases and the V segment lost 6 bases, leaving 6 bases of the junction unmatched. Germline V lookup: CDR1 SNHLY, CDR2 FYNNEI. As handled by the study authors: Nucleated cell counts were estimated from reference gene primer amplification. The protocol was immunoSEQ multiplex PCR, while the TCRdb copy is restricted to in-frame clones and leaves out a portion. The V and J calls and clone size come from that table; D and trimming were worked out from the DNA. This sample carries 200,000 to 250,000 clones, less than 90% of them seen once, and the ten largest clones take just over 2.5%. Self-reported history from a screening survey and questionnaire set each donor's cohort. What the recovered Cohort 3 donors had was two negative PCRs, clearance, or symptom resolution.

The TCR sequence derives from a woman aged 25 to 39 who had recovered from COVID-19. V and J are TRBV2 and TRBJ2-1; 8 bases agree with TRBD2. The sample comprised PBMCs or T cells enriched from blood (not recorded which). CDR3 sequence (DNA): TGTGCCAGCAGGGGGAGCGGGGGCCCCTACAATGAGCAGTTCTTC. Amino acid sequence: CASRGSGGPYNEQFF.